This TCR beta chain derives from a study of blood T cell repertoires in COVID-19. Turning to the study itself: The samples span acute and convalescent COVID-19 from the United States, Italy and Spain.

Germline assignment: CDR1 LGHDT and CDR2 YNNKEL (reference sequence). The CDR3 totals 16 residues. V lost 1 base to trimming and J lost 6 bases, with 16 bases between them. Authors' processing steps: Amplification of reference gene primers was used by the study to estimate nucleated cell counts. Repertoires were generated with immunoSEQ multiplex PCR, while TCRdb's copy carries only in-frame clones and drops some. That table is the source of V, J and clone size, and D and trimming were worked out from the DNA. The data show 120,000 to 150,000 clones, around nine tenths seen once. The receptor was derived from a woman in her forties or fifties with active or convalescent COVID-19. The chain employs TRBV3-1 (or the pseudogene TRBV3-2) and TRBJ2-1; no definite D call. Sequencing was carried out using peripheral blood. CDR3 sequence reads: CASSQAIRVLSNEQFF. CDR3 in DNA: TGTGCCAGCAGCCAAGCCATTCGGGTATTAAGCAATGAGCAGTTCTTC.